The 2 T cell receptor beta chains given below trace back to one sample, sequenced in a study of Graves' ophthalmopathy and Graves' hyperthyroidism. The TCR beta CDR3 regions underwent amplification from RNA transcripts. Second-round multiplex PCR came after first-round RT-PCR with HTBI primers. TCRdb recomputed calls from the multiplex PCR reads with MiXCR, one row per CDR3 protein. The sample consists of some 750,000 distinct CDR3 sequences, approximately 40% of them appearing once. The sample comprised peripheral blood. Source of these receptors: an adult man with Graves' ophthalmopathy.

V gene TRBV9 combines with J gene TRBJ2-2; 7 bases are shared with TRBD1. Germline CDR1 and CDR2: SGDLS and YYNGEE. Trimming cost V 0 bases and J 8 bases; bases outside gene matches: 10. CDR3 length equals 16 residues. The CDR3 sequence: CASSVADGADRGELFF. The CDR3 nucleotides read TGTGCCAGCAGCGTAGCCGATGGGGCGGACAGGGGGGAGCTGTTTTTT.

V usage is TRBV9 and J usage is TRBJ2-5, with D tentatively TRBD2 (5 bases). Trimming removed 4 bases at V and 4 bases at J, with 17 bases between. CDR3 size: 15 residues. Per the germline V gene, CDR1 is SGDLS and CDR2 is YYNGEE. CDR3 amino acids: CASSPTEGVGETQYF. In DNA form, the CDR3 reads TGTGCCAGCAGCCCAACAGAGGGCGTAGGAGAGACCCAGTACTTC.